Listed below are T cell receptor beta chains from one sample, sequenced in a study of blood T cell repertoires in COVID-19. Clones were read by immunoSEQ multiplex PCR, and TCRdb kept only the in-frame ones, dropping some. The sample has hundreds of thousands of clones; roughly 90% are singletons. Sample: peripheral blood. Every receptor here comes from a woman in her twenties or thirties with acute or convalescent COVID-19. CDR3s include the opening cysteine and the closing phenylalanine or tryptophan. Fields, in order: CDR3 DNA, CDR3 protein, J gene, V gene, D gene, clone size. D genes are given only for firm matches. Only some rows state a clone size, as once, few, many or a class for expanded clones.

CDR3nt: TGTGCCAGCACCCCGCCGGGATCCTACAATGAGCAGTTCTTC; CDR3aa: CASTPPGSYNEQFF; j_gene: TRBJ2-1; v_gene: TRBV7-2; d_gene: NA; abundance: few
CDR3nt: TGTGCCAGCTCCCCTAACGCCGGGGGGGCCGGAGATACGCAGTATTTT; CDR3aa: CASSPNAGGAGDTQYF; j_gene: TRBJ2-3; v_gene: TRBV18; d_gene: TRBD2; abundance: NA
CDR3nt: TGTGCCAGCAGCTTCCTACAGAGCTCCTACAATGAGCAGTTCTTC; CDR3aa: CASSFLQSSYNEQFF; j_gene: TRBJ2-1; v_gene: TRBV13; d_gene: NA; abundance: NA
CDR3nt: TGTGCCAGTAGTCCGCGACAGGGGGCAGGGGAGACCCAGTACTTC; CDR3aa: CASSPRQGAGETQYF; j_gene: TRBJ2-5; v_gene: TRBV19; d_gene: TRBD1; abundance: NA
CDR3nt: TGTGCCAGCAGTAAACGGACAGTTTCGAACACCGGGGAGCTGTTTTTT; CDR3aa: CASSKRTVSNTGELFF; j_gene: TRBJ2-2; v_gene: TRBV6-2/TRBV6-3; d_gene: NA; abundance: NA
CDR3nt: TGTGCCACCAGTGATTCAGGGACAGGGCAAGAGACCCAGTACTTC; CDR3aa: CATSDSGTGQETQYF; j_gene: TRBJ2-5; v_gene: TRBV24-1; d_gene: TRBD1; abundance: NA
CDR3nt: TGTGCCAGCAGCGTCCGTGCGGTGTACAATGAGCAGTTCTTC; CDR3aa: CASSVRAVYNEQFF; j_gene: TRBJ2-1; v_gene: TRBV14; d_gene: NA; abundance: NA
CDR3nt: TGTGCCAGCAGCGCCAGGCCAAATTCCCGGGACAGGGGACTCGATAATTCACCCCTCCACTTT; CDR3aa: CASSARPNSRDRGLDNSPLHF; j_gene: TRBJ1-6; v_gene: TRBV9; d_gene: TRBD1; abundance: NA
CDR3nt: TGTGCCAGCAGCGTAGGGTCTTGGTACAACACAGATACGCAGTATTTT; CDR3aa: CASSVGSWYNTDTQYF; j_gene: TRBJ2-3; v_gene: TRBV9; d_gene: NA; abundance: NA
CDR3nt: TGTGCCAGCAGTGAATCAGGGCGAGATGAAAAACTGTTTTTT; CDR3aa: CASSESGRDEKLFF; j_gene: TRBJ1-4; v_gene: TRBV6-1; d_gene: NA; abundance: few
CDR3nt: TGTGCCAGCAGTTTATACAGAGGGTATTCACCCCTCCACTTT; CDR3aa: CASSLYRGYSPLHF; j_gene: TRBJ1-6; v_gene: TRBV27; d_gene: NA; abundance: NA
CDR3nt: TGTGCCAGCAGTCACCGGGACAGGGGATCCAAAAACATTCAGTACTTC; CDR3aa: CASSHRDRGSKNIQYF; j_gene: TRBJ2-4; v_gene: TRBV2; d_gene: TRBD1; abundance: NA
CDR3nt: TGTGCCAGCAGCTCCCTAGCGGGAACCTCAGATACGCAGTATTTT; CDR3aa: CASSSLAGTSDTQYF; j_gene: TRBJ2-3; v_gene: TRBV5-6; d_gene: TRBD2; abundance: many
CDR3nt: TGCGCCAGCAGCCAACGACAGGGCCGCACAGATACGCAGTATTTT; CDR3aa: CASSQRQGRTDTQYF; j_gene: TRBJ2-3; v_gene: TRBV4-1; d_gene: TRBD1; abundance: NA
CDR3nt: TGCGCCAGCAGCCAAGGTCTGGCGGGGGGCAGTGAGCAGTTCTTC; CDR3aa: CASSQGLAGGSEQFF; j_gene: TRBJ2-1; v_gene: TRBV4-1; d_gene: TRBD2; abundance: NA
CDR3nt: TGTGCCAGCACCGACGAGGCTAACTATGGCTACACCTTC; CDR3aa: CASTDEANYGYTF; j_gene: TRBJ1-2; v_gene: TRBV12-3/TRBV12-4; d_gene: NA; abundance: NA
CDR3nt: TGCAGCGCCTCAGTGGTGAGGGACGAGCAGTACTTC; CDR3aa: CSASVVRDEQYF; j_gene: TRBJ2-7; v_gene: TRBV29-1; d_gene: NA; abundance: NA
CDR3nt: TGTGCCAGCAGTTTAAGAGGGGGCCCCGCCTACGAGCAGTACTTC; CDR3aa: CASSLRGGPAYEQYF; j_gene: TRBJ2-7; v_gene: TRBV6-5; d_gene: TRBD1; abundance: NA
CDR3nt: TGTGCCAGCAGCCTCAGGGGCATGAGGAACACTGAAGCTTTCTTT; CDR3aa: CASSLRGMRNTEAFF; j_gene: TRBJ1-1; v_gene: TRBV2; d_gene: NA; abundance: NA
CDR3nt: TGTGCCAGCAGCTTATTTGGCTGGCAGGGAGAGACCCAGTACTTC; CDR3aa: CASSLFGWQGETQYF; j_gene: TRBJ2-5; v_gene: TRBV11-1; d_gene: NA; abundance: NA
CDR3nt: TGTGCCAGCAGCTACACAGGGAATTCACCCCTCCACTTT; CDR3aa: CASSYTGNSPLHF; j_gene: TRBJ1-6; v_gene: TRBV5-4; d_gene: NA; abundance: NA
CDR3nt: TGTGCCAGCAGCCAAGATTTTAGCGGGGGGATTAGTGCAGATACGCAGTATTTT; CDR3aa: CASSQDFSGGISADTQYF; j_gene: TRBJ2-3; v_gene: TRBV3-1/TRBV3-2; d_gene: TRBD2; abundance: few
CDR3nt: TGTGCCAGGCGGGCCTTTGACGGCACAGATACGCAGTATTTT; CDR3aa: CARRAFDGTDTQYF; j_gene: TRBJ2-3; v_gene: TRBV19; d_gene: NA; abundance: NA
CDR3nt: TGTGCCAGCAGTTATCGCGGGGGTGAGACCCAGTACTTC; CDR3aa: CASSYRGGETQYF; j_gene: TRBJ2-5; v_gene: TRBV6-5; d_gene: TRBD2; abundance: NA
CDR3nt: TGTGCCACCAGGGGGGTCGGAGGGAGCACAGATACGCAGTATTTT; CDR3aa: CATRGVGGSTDTQYF; j_gene: TRBJ2-3; v_gene: TRBV24-1; d_gene: NA; abundance: NA
CDR3nt: TGTGCCAGCAGGGGGGGGAAGGATACGCAGTATTTT; CDR3aa: CASRGGKDTQYF; j_gene: TRBJ2-3; v_gene: TRBV6-6; d_gene: TRBD2; abundance: NA
CDR3nt: TGTGCCAGCAGCGTGGGGGGGGAAGACTATGGCTACACCTTC; CDR3aa: CASSVGGEDYGYTF; j_gene: TRBJ1-2; v_gene: TRBV28; d_gene: NA; abundance: NA
CDR3nt: TGTGCCAGCAGGGCAGGGGGCTGGAACACTGAAGCTTTCTTT; CDR3aa: CASRAGGWNTEAFF; j_gene: TRBJ1-1; v_gene: TRBV7-2; d_gene: TRBD1; abundance: NA
CDR3nt: TGTGCCAGCACACAGGGGAAAAGCTACACCTTC; CDR3aa: CASTQGKSYTF; j_gene: TRBJ1-2; v_gene: TRBV2; d_gene: TRBD1; abundance: NA
CDR3nt: TGCAGTGCTAGACATACAGATACGCAGTATTTT; CDR3aa: CSARHTDTQYF; j_gene: TRBJ2-3; v_gene: TRBV20-1; d_gene: NA; abundance: NA
CDR3nt: TGTGCCAGCAGGGGGCAGCGCAATCAGCCCCAGCATTTT; CDR3aa: CASRGQRNQPQHF; j_gene: TRBJ1-5; v_gene: TRBV2; d_gene: NA; abundance: NA
CDR3nt: TGTGCCAGCAGTGAAAGGGGAGGGAACACCGGGGAGCTGTTTTTT; CDR3aa: CASSERGGNTGELFF; j_gene: TRBJ2-2; v_gene: TRBV2; d_gene: NA; abundance: NA
CDR3nt: TGTGCCAGCTCACCACGACAGGGGGTAAACAATGAGCAGTTCTTC; CDR3aa: CASSPRQGVNNEQFF; j_gene: TRBJ2-1; v_gene: TRBV18; d_gene: TRBD1; abundance: NA